The 21 T cell receptor beta chains presented below share a single source sample, sequenced in a study of T cell clonotyping in hematopoietic cell transplantation. This table comes from immunoSEQ multiplex PCR, and its TCRdb copy is limited to in-frame clones, with some not included. The data hold fewer than 15,000 clones, with approximately 90% observed a single time. The sample was peripheral blood mononuclear cells. The receptors shown here come from a man aged 25-45 years in good health. Some clones in this sample may be carry-over from other donors' samples.

The rearrangement uses TRBV2 and TRBJ2-1; 7 bases match TRBD2. The CDR3 is 14 residues long. Germline CDR1 and CDR2: SNHLY and FYNNEI. V was clipped by 0 bases and J by 7 bases; unmatched bases: 3. CDR3 nucleotide sequence: TGTGCCAGCAGTGAAGCGGGGGGGTGGAATGAGCAGTTCTTC. This translates into CASSEAGGWNEQFF.

CDR3 loop: CAWARTTYSYNEQFF. CDR3 in DNA: TGTGCCTGGGCCAGGACGACTTATTCCTACAATGAGCAGTTCTTC. J is TRBJ2-1 and V is TRBV30; D is ambiguous. The CDR3 runs to 15 residues. The germline V gene encodes CDR1 GTSNPN and CDR2 SVGIG (reference sequence). Trimming shortened V by 5 bases and J by 1 base, and 15 bases separated the two germline ends.

The J gene is TRBJ1-6, the V gene TRBV6-5; D call uncertain. Germline lookup yields CDR1 MNHEY and CDR2 SVGAGI. Trimming cost V 1 base and J 5 bases, with 9 bases left between them. The CDR3 length is 15 residues. CDR3 bases: TGTGCCAGCAGTTACTTAGGGTTCCATAATTCACCCCTCCACTTT. Translated: CASSYLGFHNSPLHF.

The chain has TRBV5-4 and TRBJ1-1, with D maybe TRBD1 (6 bases). V was shortened by 4 bases and J by 5 bases, with 18 bases between the two germline ends. This CDR3 comprises 15 residues. Germline V gene sequence: CDR1 SGHNT, CDR2 YYREEE (reference sequence). This CDR3 is CASSTPGAPRTEAFF. The CDR3 region has the DNA TGTGCCAGCAGCACACCGGGGGCGCCGAGGACTGAAGCTTTCTTT.

The chain combines TRBV4-3 with TRBJ2-3; the match to TRBD2 covers 13 bases. The V gene's germline CDR1 is LGHNA and CDR2 YSLEER. The ends lost 1 base at V and 2 bases at J; junction bases unmatched: 6. This CDR3 is 18 amino acids long. The CDR3 DNA reads TGCGCCAGCAGCCAAGTATCGGGACTAGCGGGAAACACAGATACGCAGTATTTT. Protein sequence: CASSQVSGLAGNTDTQYF.

The chain employs TRBV19 and TRBJ1-2; D is uncertain. The V end was cut by 2 bases, the J end by 8 bases, with 9 bases between. CDR3 length equals 12 residues. The V gene's germline CDR1 is LNHDA and CDR2 SQIVND (reference sequence). Here the CDR3 reads CASSITLFGYTF. CDR3 coding DNA: TGTGCCAGTAGTATAACCCTATTCGGCTACACCTTC.

As DNA, the CDR3 is TGTGCCAGCAGCTTCAAAACAGGGGAAGAGACCCAGTACTTC. Encoded protein: CASSFKTGEETQYF. V gene TRBV5-6 combines with J gene TRBJ2-5; 7 positions match TRBD1. The V and J ends lost 2 bases and 3 bases, in that order; junction bases with no gene match: 4. From germline, CDR1 is SGHDT and CDR2 YYEEEE. The CDR3 is 14 amino acids.

The V and J genes are TRBV11-3 and TRBJ1-1; weak D call: TRBD1 (6 bases). Per germline, CDR1 SGHNT and CDR2 YENEEA. The CDR3 contains 15 residues. The V gene lost 4 bases and the J gene lost 6 bases, with 18 bases spanning the gap. CDR3 DNA: TGTGCCAGCAGCTCGCGGGGCAGGGGACCAGCTGAAGCTTTCTTT. It translates to CASSSRGRGPAEAFF.

The chain combines TRBV4-1 with TRBJ2-1, with unresolved D. Germline V CDR1 and CDR2: MGHRA, YSYEKL. Deletions cut 4 bases from V and 4 bases from J, with 17 bases between. The CDR3 is made up of 16 amino acids. The CDR3 is CASSPSQLNPYNEQFF. For the CDR3, the DNA is TGCGCCAGCAGCCCGAGCCAGTTAAACCCTTACAATGAGCAGTTCTTC.

The chain uses TRBV7-3 and TRBJ2-7, with TRBD1 matching over 9 bases. Looked up from germline, CDR1 is SGHTA and CDR2 is FQGTGA. Unmatched junction bases numbered 2, after V lost 2 bases and J lost 3 bases. This CDR3 spans 14 amino acids. The CDR3 sequence: CASSLLGQGYEQYF. The CDR3 bases are TGTGCCAGCAGCTTACTGGGACAGGGCTACGAGCAGTACTTC. The variable domain in full, completed from reference TRBV7-3 and TRBJ2-7, reads GAGVSQTPSNKVTEKGKYVELRCDPISGHTALYWYRQSLGQGPEFLIYFQGTGAADDSGLPNDRFFAVRPEGSVSTLKIQRTERGDSAVYLCASSLLGQGYEQYFGPGTRLTVT.

This clone appeared once. The CDR3 nucleotides are TGTGCCAGCAGCTTCGATAGCAGTTCCTACAATGAGCAGTTCTTC. Translating gives CASSFDSSSYNEQFF. The chain carries TRBV6-4 and TRBJ2-1; D is unclear. CDR1 and CDR2 (germline): MRHNA, SNTAGT. Trimming stripped 6 bases from V and 1 base from J, with 13 bases between. The CDR3 totals 15 residues.

The J gene is TRBJ1-1, the V gene TRBV11-2, with 7 bases lining up with TRBD1. V lost 3 bases and J lost 8; bases outside the gene matches: 6. The length of the CDR3 is 13 residues. In germline, CDR1 is SGHAT, CDR2 FQNNGV. This CDR3 reads CASSFTQDREAFF. The CDR3 nucleotides are TGTGCCAGCAGCTTCACCCAGGACAGGGAAGCTTTCTTT.

V and J are TRBV30 and TRBJ1-2; D unresolved. There are 13 residues in the CDR3. Germline V gene data show CDR1 as GTSNPN and CDR2 as SVGIG (reference sequence). The ends were cut back, 2 bases at V and 3 bases at J, with 10 bases in the middle. CDR3 nucleotide sequence: TGTGCCTGGAGTCAAGCTCTCGACTATGGCTACACCTTC. This gives the protein CAWSQALDYGYTF.

The chain is built from TRBV4-3 and TRBJ2-1, with unresolved D. CDR1 and CDR2 from the germline V gene are LGHNA and YSLEER. The V end was cut by 2 bases, the J end by 3 bases, with 8 bases between. This CDR3 is 14 amino acids long. CDR3 nucleotides: TGCGCCAGCAGCCAAAAAAGGGACTACAATGAGCAGTTCTTC. It translates to CASSQKRDYNEQFF.

The chain is built from TRBV29-1 and TRBJ1-2; 7 positions match TRBD1. V gave up 7 bases and J gave up 7 bases; unmatched junction bases: 6. Germline CDR1 and CDR2: SQVTM and ANQGSEA. CDR3 size: 11 residues. This chain's CDR3 is CSAVQGGGYTF. The CDR3 region has the DNA TGCAGCGCGGTGCAGGGGGGTGGCTACACCTTC.

The V and J genes are TRBV7-9 and TRBJ2-7; 11 bases fit TRBD2. The CDR3 covers 18 residues. V shed 3 bases, J shed 4 bases, and the junction held 14 bases outside the gene matches. The V gene's germline CDR1 is SEHNR and CDR2 FQNEAQ (reference sequence). CDR3 amino acids: CASSLSPYSGREAYEQYF. The CDR3 DNA sequence: TGTGCCAGCAGCTTGAGTCCCTATAGCGGGAGGGAGGCTTACGAGCAGTACTTC. Full variable domain (outside the CDR3, taken from reference TRBV7-9 and TRBJ2-7): DTGVSQNPRHKITKRGQNVTFRCDPISEHNRLYWYRQTLGQGPEFLTYFQNEAQLEKSRLLSDRFSAERPKGSFSTLEIQRTEQGDSAMYLCASSLSPYSGREAYEQYFGPGTRLTVT.

The chain employs TRBV2 and TRBJ2-7; the D is unclear. CDR3 length: 12 amino acids. Per germline, CDR1 SNHLY and CDR2 FYNNEI. Trimming pared 7 bases from V and 7 bases from J, leaving 14 bases between. CDR3 sequence: CASTQGLPEQYF. The CDR3 bases are TGTGCCAGCACCCAAGGTCTTCCGGAGCAGTACTTC. Drawing the rest from reference TRBV2 and TRBJ2-7, the complete variable domain is EPEVTQTPSHQVTQMGQEVILRCVPISNHLYFYWYRQILGQKVEFLVSFYNNEISEKSEIFDDQFSVERPDGSNFTLKIRSTKLEDSAMYFCASTQGLPEQYFGPGTRLTVT.

The chain has TRBV5-1 and TRBJ2-7, with TRBD1 as a possible D gene (5 bases). V was shortened by 2 bases and J by 7 bases, with 10 bases between the two germline ends. The germline V gene has CDR1 SGHRS and CDR2 YFSETQ. This CDR3 contains 12 residues. CDR3 protein: CASSLQDEEQYF. The CDR3 DNA is TGCGCCAGCAGCTTACAGGATGAGGAGCAGTACTTC. Drawing the rest from reference TRBV5-1 and TRBJ2-7, the complete variable domain is KAGVTQTPRYLIKTRGQQVTLSCSPISGHRSVSWYQQTPGQGLQFLFEYFSETQRNKGNFPGRFSGRQFSNSRSEMNVSTLELGDSALYLCASSLQDEEQYFGPGTRLTVT.

V is TRBV27 and J is TRBJ1-5, with 9 bases aligning to TRBD1. Germline CDR1 MNHEY, CDR2 SMNVEV (reference sequence). J lost 7 bases, V lost 3 bases, and 7 bases had no gene match. CDR3 length: 15 amino acids. The CDR3 region is CASSLGTGTYQPQHF. The CDR3 DNA sequence: TGTGCCAGCAGTTTGGGGACAGGGACCTACCAGCCCCAGCATTTT.

In this sample, this clone turned up once. This chain uses TRBV13 with TRBJ1-5; D remains ambiguous. Trimming removed 0 bases from V and 6 bases from J, with 6 bases in between. The germline CDR1 and CDR2 sequences are PRHDT and FYEKMQ (reference sequence). The CDR3 contains 13 residues. CDR3 residues: CASSLGGGQPQHF. The DNA of the CDR3 is TGTGCCAGCAGCTTAGGGGGCGGTCAGCCCCAGCATTTT.

This clone appeared a single time. This chain connects TRBV20-1 to TRBJ2-7; D uncertain. V lost 3 bases and J lost 5, with 8 bases in between. Germline assignment: CDR1 DFQATT and CDR2 SNEGSKA (reference sequence). The CDR3 is made up of 11 amino acids. CDR3 in DNA: TGCAGTGCTAGTGACCCCCACGAGCAGTACTTC. Translated: CSASDPHEQYF.